Below, 24 T cell receptor beta chains from the same sample are listed, as sequenced in a study of T cell responses to AZD1222 COVID-19 vaccine. The repertoire was sequenced with immunoSEQ multiplex PCR; TCRdb's copy has only in-frame clones and lacks some. The profile covers about 120,000 clones, with 75% to 90% appearing a single time and approximately 8.5% taken by the ten largest. The sample here was peripheral blood, taken on day 0 of AZD1222 vaccination. Receptors originate from an adult in good health.

The V gene is TRBV19, the J gene TRBJ1-3; TRBD1 matches 7 bases. The CDR3 has 15 amino acids. The V segment lost 3 bases and the J segment 5 bases; nucleotides outside the gene matches: 7. CDR1 is LNHDA and CDR2 is SQIVND in the germline V gene (reference sequence). DNA of the CDR3: TGTGCCAGTAGTATCAACAGGGGCACCAGAAACACCATATATTTT. Residues: CASSINRGTRNTIYF.

CDR3 in DNA: TGTGCCAGCAGGGAGAGACCTACTATGAACACTGAAGCTTTCTTT. Protein: CASRERPTMNTEAFF. The J gene is TRBJ1-1, the V gene TRBV6-6, with no clear D. Germline V gives CDR1 MNHNY, CDR2 SVGAGI (reference sequence). V was trimmed by 6 bases and J by 0 bases, leaving 14 bases between them. The CDR3 spans 15 residues.

The chain recombines TRBV6-6 with TRBJ1-4; 11 bases match TRBD1. The CDR3 runs to 20 residues. Germline CDR1 and CDR2: MNHNY and SVGAGI (reference sequence). Trimming cost V 6 bases and J 0 bases; bases outside gene matches: 15. CDR3 residues: CASSQIVGTGGLATNEKLFF. The DNA for the CDR3 is TGTGCCAGCAGCCAAATCGTTGGGACAGGGGGTCTGGCAACTAATGAAAAACTGTTTTTT.

V usage is TRBV5-4 and J usage is TRBJ2-3; TRBD1 aligns across 9 bases. V gave up 2 bases and J gave up 3 bases; unmatched junction bases: 4. The CDR3 has 15 residues. From germline, CDR1 is SGHNT and CDR2 YYREEE (reference sequence). CDR3 region: CASSLPGQGTDTQYF. The CDR3 nucleotides read TGTGCCAGCAGCTTACCGGGACAGGGAACAGATACGCAGTATTTT.

The chain couples TRBV29-1 to TRBJ1-1; 7 positions agree with TRBD1. CDR1 SQVTM and CDR2 ANQGSEA come from the germline V gene. Germline trimming cut 6 bases from V and 1 base from J; bases unmatched to any gene: 8. This CDR3 spans 14 amino acids. The CDR3, as DNA: TGCAGCGTAGACAGGGACGGGGCGAACACTGAAGCTTTCTTT. Its translation is CSVDRDGANTEAFF.

The chain carries TRBV28 and TRBJ2-3; weak D call: TRBD2 (6 bases). Germline CDR1 is MDHEN and CDR2 is SYDVKM. This CDR3 spans 15 amino acids. V was pared by 6 bases and J by 0 bases, with 13 bases between. CDR3 residues: CASSSSGLSTDTQYF. In nucleotides, the CDR3 is TGTGCCAGCAGCTCAAGCGGACTAAGCACAGATACGCAGTATTTT.

CDR3 protein: CASSPGPGATYEQYF. CDR3 DNA sequence: TGTGCCAGCAGCCCCGGGCCAGGGGCGACCTACGAGCAGTACTTC. J is TRBJ2-7 and V is TRBV3-1 (or the pseudogene TRBV3-2); tentative D call: TRBD1 (6 bases). Germline assignment: CDR1 LGHDT and CDR2 YNNKEL (reference sequence). The CDR3 sequence is 15 residues long. V was trimmed by 4 bases and J by 2 bases, leaving 15 bases between them.

The gene calls are TRBV3-1 (or the pseudogene TRBV3-2) and TRBJ2-3; the D is unclear. Trimming stripped 0 bases from V and 9 bases from J, with 16 bases between. Germline CDR1 reads LGHDT; CDR2 reads YNNKEL (reference sequence). The CDR3 runs 15 residues. As DNA, the CDR3 is TGTGCCAGCAGCCAAGACTGGGGTGGGGTGGCCACGCAGTATTTT. This translates into CASSQDWGGVATQYF.

The CDR3 DNA reads as TGCGCCAGCAGCACCAGAGGACTAGCGGGGTTGGCCGGGGAGCTGTTTTTT. Translated, it gives CASSTRGLAGLAGELFF. The genes are TRBV5-1 and TRBJ2-2; 12 nucleotides line up with TRBD2. In germline, CDR1 is SGHRS, CDR2 YFSETQ. The CDR3 consists of 17 residues. The ends lost 4 bases at V and 6 bases at J; junction bases unmatched: 10.

The genes are TRBV7-9 and TRBJ2-3, with D perhaps matching TRBD2 (6 bases). CDR3 size: 16 residues. The germline V and J ends were trimmed by 1 base and 3 bases, with 14 bases remaining between them. The germline V gene has CDR1 SEHNR and CDR2 FQNEAQ (reference sequence). Written as DNA, the CDR3 is TGTGCCAGCAGCTTAGACGGAGGGGCGCCGACAGATACGCAGTATTTT. Translating gives CASSLDGGAPTDTQYF. The full variable domain, rest sourced from reference TRBV7-9 and TRBJ2-3, is DTGVSQNPRHKITKRGQNVTFRCDPISEHNRLYWYRQTLGQGPEFLTYFQNEAQLEKSRLLSDRFSAERPKGSFSTLEIQRTEQGDSAMYLCASSLDGGAPTDTQYFGPGTRLTVL.

The CDR3 sequence is CASSGGHPLRWSNQPQHF. CDR3 coding DNA: TGTGCCAGCAGTGGGGGACATCCCCTTCGTTGGAGCAATCAGCCCCAGCATTTT. The rearrangement uses TRBV6-1 and TRBJ1-5, with D perhaps matching TRBD1 (6 bases). Germline assignment: CDR1 MNHNS and CDR2 SASEGT. Trimming shortened V by 4 bases and J by 1 base, and 20 bases separated the two germline ends. The CDR3 runs 18 residues.

The chain recombines TRBV5-1 with TRBJ2-7; perhaps D is TRBD1 or TRBD2 (6 bases each). Germline CDR1 and CDR2: SGHRS and YFSETQ. The CDR3 runs 15 residues. V lost 5 bases to trimming and J lost 4 bases, with 19 bases between them. Written as DNA, the CDR3 is TGCGCCAGCAGGATTGGAGGGGGAGACATGTACGAGCAGTACTTC. This gives the protein CASRIGGGDMYEQYF.

This clone occurred once. The chain is built from TRBV19 and TRBJ2-1; D possibly corresponds to TRBD2 (6 bases). The CDR3 is 14 residues long. In germline, CDR1 is LNHDA, CDR2 SQIVND (reference sequence). Trimming stripped 3 bases from V and 0 bases from J, with 6 bases between. CDR3 coding DNA: TGTGCCAGTAGTATCGGGGGCTCCTACAATGAGCAGTTCTTC. This codes for CASSIGGSYNEQFF.

The J gene is TRBJ1-6, the V gene TRBV28, with 7 positions matching TRBD1. The trim removed 5 bases at V and 10 bases at J, leaving 8 bases unmatched. The CDR3 covers 14 residues. Germline V gene sequence: CDR1 MDHEN, CDR2 SYDVKM. CDR3 sequence (DNA): TGTGCCAGCAGTGCGGGACAGTGGATCTCACCCCTCCACTTT. This gives the protein CASSAGQWISPLHF. Looking up the rest from reference TRBV28 and TRBJ1-6 gives the full variable domain: DVKVTQSSRYLVKRTGEKVFLECVQDMDHENMFWYRQDPGLGLRLIYFSYDVKMKEKGDIPEGYSVSREKKERFSLILESASTNQTSMYLCASSAGQWISPLHFGNGTRLTVT.

This clone was recorded once. The chain is built from TRBV19 and TRBJ1-5; no clear D. The V gene lost 4 bases and the J gene lost 4 bases, with 11 bases spanning the gap. CDR1 and CDR2 from the germline V gene are LNHDA and SQIVND (reference sequence). CDR3 length: 14 amino acids. CDR3 nucleotide sequence: TGTGCCAGTAGTAACTCACGGGCGAATCAGCCCCAGCATTTT. Protein product: CASSNSRANQPQHF.

This chain joins TRBV6-2 or TRBV6-3 and TRBJ1-1, with TRBD1 matching over 8 bases. V was clipped by 2 bases and J by 7 bases; unmatched bases: 9. CDR3 size: 15 residues. Germline lookup yields CDR1 MNHEY and CDR2 SVGEGT. The CDR3 sequence is CASSYPLGQELEAFF. The CDR3 region has the DNA TGTGCCAGCAGTTACCCCTTGGGACAGGAGCTTGAAGCTTTCTTT.

The chain has TRBV7-8 and TRBJ2-7; D is uncertain. CDR3 length equals 12 residues. CDR1 and CDR2 from the germline V gene are SGHVS and FQNEAQ. V lost 3 bases, J lost 3 bases, and 6 bases lay in between. The CDR3 loop reads CASSFSVYEQYF. The CDR3 DNA reads as TGTGCCAGCAGCTTTAGTGTCTACGAGCAGTACTTC.

The rearrangement uses TRBV7-2 and TRBJ1-1, with D possibly TRBD1 on 6 matching bases. This CDR3 contains 14 residues. The germline V and J ends were trimmed by 1 base and 5 bases, with 11 bases remaining between them. Germline V gives CDR1 SGHTA, CDR2 FQGNSA. CDR3 nucleotides: TGTGCCAGCAGCTTAGGGCAGGGGAGGACTGAAGCTTTCTTT. Protein: CASSLGQGRTEAFF.

The J gene is TRBJ1-2, the V gene TRBV28; 7 nucleotides agree with TRBD1. With 7 bases clipped from V and 3 bases from J, the junction kept 14 bases outside the gene matches. The CDR3 runs 16 residues. Germline values: CDR1 MDHEN, CDR2 SYDVKM. CDR3: CASNPQGGRRYYGYTF. The CDR3 region has the DNA TGTGCCAGCAACCCCCAGGGGGGCAGGCGGTACTATGGCTACACCTTC.

The chain combines TRBV18 with TRBJ1-3; 10 nucleotides match TRBD1. Germline CDR1 reads KGHSH; CDR2 reads LQKENI. CDR3 length: 13 residues. V was pared by 8 bases and J by 2 bases, with 0 bases of the junction left unmatched. CDR3 nucleotide sequence: TGTGCCAGCGGACAGGGGGCTGGAAACACCATATATTTT. Its translation is CASGQGAGNTIYF.

This chain links TRBV6-4 with TRBJ2-3; 9 nucleotides match TRBD2. The length of the CDR3 is 16 residues. Trimming removed 4 bases from V and 4 bases from J; junction bases left unmatched: 9. In germline, CDR1 is MRHNA, CDR2 SNTAGT. The CDR3 DNA reads TGTGCCAGCAGTGTCCTTGGTAGCGGGGGTGCAGATACGCAGTATTTT. Protein sequence: CASSVLGSGGADTQYF.

This clone was recorded only once. V usage is TRBV5-1 and J usage is TRBJ1-1; 8 nucleotides agree with TRBD1. Germline CDR1 and CDR2: SGHRS and YFSETQ. V dropped 0 bases and J dropped 1; count of bases not matched to a gene: 2. The CDR3 consists of 15 residues. This CDR3 is CASSLGGQGNTEAFF. CDR3 coding DNA: TGCGCCAGCAGCTTGGGTGGACAGGGGAACACTGAAGCTTTCTTT.

The rearrangement joins TRBV24-1 to TRBJ1-2; D perhaps matches TRBD1 (6 bases). The V end was cut by 3 bases, the J end by 6 bases, with 19 bases between. CDR1 is KGHDR, CDR2 SFDVKD, per germline. There are 16 residues in the CDR3. CDR3 DNA sequence: TGTGCCACCAGTGATGGAACCCGGGGGCGCATCCATGGCTACACCTTC. Residues: CATSDGTRGRIHGYTF.

The V call is TRBV6-5, the J call TRBJ2-7; 7 bases map to TRBD2. Germline CDR1 MNHEY, CDR2 SVGAGI. This CDR3 is built from 15 residues. V gave up 6 bases and J gave up 3 bases; unmatched junction bases: 11. The CDR3 loop reads CASRGRAGSSYEQYF. The CDR3 DNA sequence: TGTGCCAGCAGGGGAAGAGCGGGGAGCAGCTACGAGCAGTACTTC.